This T cell receptor beta chain was recovered during a study of radiotherapy plus CTLA-4 blockade in lung cancer. Study-wide results and caveats: After treatment with radiotherapy plus ipilimumab, TCR clones that came from the tumor expanded in blood.

Per germline, CDR1 GTSNPN and CDR2 SVGIG (reference sequence). The CDR3 totals 17 residues. The junction had 12 bases not matched to a gene; V was cut back by 2 bases and J by 0 bases. The repertoire was sequenced with immunoSEQ multiplex PCR; TCRdb's copy has only in-frame clones and lacks some. The table shows about 68,000 clones, with 70% to 80% occurring only once. To note about this clone: Antigen specificity is unknown.

This clonotype was sampled from a human donor with non-small cell lung cancer who had a complete response to radiotherapy plus ipilimumab. The gene calls are TRBV30 and TRBJ1-1, with TRBD1 identical over 7 bases. The source material was peripheral blood, sampled from a patient treated with radiotherapy plus ipilimumab. The CDR3 nucleotides read TGTGCCTGGAGTTCAGGCCAGGGGGTCCCCATGAACACTGAAGCTTTCTTT. Its translation: CAWSSGQGVPMNTEAFF.